The sequence of this T cell receptor beta chain was determined in a study of somatic mutations in cytotoxic T cells in rheumatoid arthritis. Turning to the study itself: Patient blood (approximately 30 ml EDTA) was collected right after diagnosis, preceding any treatment. Among the T-cell populations stained with V beta antibodies, some were separated by flow sorting at nearly 100% purity, including V beta1+ cells whose TCRB was sequenced.

V gave up 1 base and J gave up 1 base, with 16 bases separating them. This CDR3 spans 17 amino acids. CDR1 is SGHVS, CDR2 FQNEAQ, per germline. This table comes from immunoSEQ multiplex PCR, and its TCRdb copy is limited to in-frame clones, with some not included. This sample has fewer than 14,000 clones, with approximately 71% found just once. This TCR derives from an adult with rheumatoid arthritis. The sample was CD8+ T cells sorted from blood. The rearrangement links TRBV7-8 to TRBJ1-1, with no clear D. CDR3 DNA sequence: TGTGCCAGCAGCTTAGAAAGCCAGGCAGTTCCGAACACTGAAGCTTTCTTT. Its translation: CASSLESQAVPNTEAFF.